These T cell receptor beta chains were read from a single sample in a study of T cell responses to AZD1222 COVID-19 vaccine. Sequencing used immunoSEQ multiplex PCR; TCRdb keeps in-frame clones, though not all of them. The repertoire has under 110,000 clones, about 90% of them found once; the top ten carry 15% to 20%. Sequenced material: peripheral blood, taken on day 0 of AZD1222 vaccination. These receptors were taken from an adult in good health. Each CDR3 is given with its conserved first and last residue.

cdr3_aa j_call v_call
CASSSPGTGMLSQPQHF TRBJ1-5 TRBV7-2
CASSLGVGRPSGELFF TRBJ2-2 TRBV7-9
CASSITDRAMNQPQHF TRBJ1-5 TRBV19
CASSLSGGVVETQYF TRBJ2-5 TRBV5-1
CASRGQGYSYEQYF TRBJ2-7 TRBV2
CASSLVFVSGEQYF TRBJ2-7 TRBV2
CASSVDPSVLLNTGELFF TRBJ2-2 TRBV9
CASSEAWDSEAFF TRBJ1-1 TRBV2
CSASREGQPQHF TRBJ1-5 TRBV20-1
CASSFQGIGTEAFF TRBJ1-1 TRBV5-1
CASSLGGAGAVYNEQFF TRBJ2-1 TRBV7-8
CASSRGRIYEQYF TRBJ2-7 TRBV5-6
CASSVGGITDTQYF TRBJ2-3 TRBV2
CATRDRTQEQFF TRBJ2-1 TRBV19
CAWSRADTQYF TRBJ2-3 TRBV30
CASSSPLGTQYF TRBJ2-5 TRBV27
CASSSSGTSSYEQYF TRBJ2-7 TRBV5-1
CASSLTGTGGQETQYF TRBJ2-5 TRBV5-1
CASSLKAGGDYEQYF TRBJ2-7 TRBV27
CAWSVAGNQPQHF TRBJ1-5 TRBV30